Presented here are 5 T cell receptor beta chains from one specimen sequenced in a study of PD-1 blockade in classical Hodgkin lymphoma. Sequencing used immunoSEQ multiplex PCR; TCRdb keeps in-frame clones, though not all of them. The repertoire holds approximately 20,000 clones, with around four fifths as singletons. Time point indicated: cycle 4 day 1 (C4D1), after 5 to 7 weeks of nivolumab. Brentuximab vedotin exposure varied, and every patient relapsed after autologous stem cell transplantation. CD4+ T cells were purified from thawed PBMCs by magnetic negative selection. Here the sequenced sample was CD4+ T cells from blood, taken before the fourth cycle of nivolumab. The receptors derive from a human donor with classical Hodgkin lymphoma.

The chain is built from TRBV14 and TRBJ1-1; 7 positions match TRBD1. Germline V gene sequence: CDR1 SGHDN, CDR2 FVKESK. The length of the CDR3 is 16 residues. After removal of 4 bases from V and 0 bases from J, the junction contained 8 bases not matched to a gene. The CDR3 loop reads CASSLRPDRVNTEAFF. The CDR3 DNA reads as TGTGCCAGCAGCCTTAGACCAGACAGGGTGAACACTGAAGCTTTCTTT.

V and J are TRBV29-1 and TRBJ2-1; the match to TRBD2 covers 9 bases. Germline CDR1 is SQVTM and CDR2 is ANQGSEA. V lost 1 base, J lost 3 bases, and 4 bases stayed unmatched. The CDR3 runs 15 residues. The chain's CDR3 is CSVEGLAGHYNEQFF. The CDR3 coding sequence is TGCAGCGTTGAAGGCCTAGCGGGGCACTACAATGAGCAGTTCTTC.

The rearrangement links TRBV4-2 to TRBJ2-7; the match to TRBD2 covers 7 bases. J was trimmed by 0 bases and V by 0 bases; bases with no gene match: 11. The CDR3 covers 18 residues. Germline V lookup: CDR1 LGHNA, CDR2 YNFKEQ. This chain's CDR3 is CASSQDSLAAGSSYEQYF. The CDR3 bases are TGTGCCAGCAGCCAAGATAGCCTAGCGGCCGGTAGCTCCTACGAGCAGTACTTC.

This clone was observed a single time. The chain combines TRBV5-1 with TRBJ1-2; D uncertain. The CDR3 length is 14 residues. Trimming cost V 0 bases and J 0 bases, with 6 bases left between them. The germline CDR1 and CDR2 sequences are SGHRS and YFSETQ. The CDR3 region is CASSLAPANYGYTF. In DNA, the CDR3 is TGCGCCAGCAGCTTGGCGCCAGCTAACTATGGCTACACCTTC. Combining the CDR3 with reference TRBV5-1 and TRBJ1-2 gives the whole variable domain KAGVTQTPRYLIKTRGQQVTLSCSPISGHRSVSWYQQTPGQGLQFLFEYFSETQRNKGNFPGRFSGRQFSNSRSEMNVSTLELGDSALYLCASSLAPANYGYTFGSGTRLTVV.

The CDR3 region is CASSARQGHVNSPLHF. DNA of the CDR3: TGTGCCAGCAGTGCCCGACAGGGGCACGTTAATTCACCCCTCCACTTT. J is TRBJ1-6 and V is TRBV27; 8 bases map to TRBD1. Germline CDR1 is MNHEY and CDR2 is SMNVEV (reference sequence). The CDR3 is made up of 16 amino acids. V shed 5 bases, J shed 6 bases, and the junction held 9 bases outside the gene matches.